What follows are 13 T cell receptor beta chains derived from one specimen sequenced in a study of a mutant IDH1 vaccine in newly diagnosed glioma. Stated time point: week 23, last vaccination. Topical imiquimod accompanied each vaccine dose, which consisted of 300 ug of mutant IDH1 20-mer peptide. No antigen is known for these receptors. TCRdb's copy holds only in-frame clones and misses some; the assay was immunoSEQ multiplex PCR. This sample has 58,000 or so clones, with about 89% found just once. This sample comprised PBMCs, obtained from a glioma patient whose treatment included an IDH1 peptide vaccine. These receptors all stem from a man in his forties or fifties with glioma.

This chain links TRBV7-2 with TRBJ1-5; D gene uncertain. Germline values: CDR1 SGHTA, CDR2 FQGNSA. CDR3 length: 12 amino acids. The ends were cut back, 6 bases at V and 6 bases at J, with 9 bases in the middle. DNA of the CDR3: TGTGCCAGCAGGGCGGGGAGTCAGCCCCAGCATTTT. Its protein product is CASRAGSQPQHF.

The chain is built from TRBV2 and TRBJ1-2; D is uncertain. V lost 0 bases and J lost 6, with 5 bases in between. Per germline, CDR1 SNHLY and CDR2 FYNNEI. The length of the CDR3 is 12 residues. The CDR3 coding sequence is TGTGCCAGCAGTGAAGCCAGGAATGGCTACACCTTC. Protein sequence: CASSEARNGYTF.

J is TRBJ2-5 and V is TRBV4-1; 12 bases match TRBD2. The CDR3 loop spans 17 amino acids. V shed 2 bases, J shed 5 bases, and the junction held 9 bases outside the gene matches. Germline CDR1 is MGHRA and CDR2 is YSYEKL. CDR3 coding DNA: TGCGCCAGCAGCCAAACCGGACTAGCGGGATTTTGGGAGACCCAGTACTTC. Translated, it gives CASSQTGLAGFWETQYF.

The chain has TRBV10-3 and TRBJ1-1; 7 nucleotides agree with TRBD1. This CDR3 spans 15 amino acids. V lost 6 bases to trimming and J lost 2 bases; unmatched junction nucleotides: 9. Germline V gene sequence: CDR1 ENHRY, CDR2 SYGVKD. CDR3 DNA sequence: TGTGCCATCAGGGACCAACAGGGGAAAAACACTGAAGCTTTCTTT. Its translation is CAIRDQQGKNTEAFF.

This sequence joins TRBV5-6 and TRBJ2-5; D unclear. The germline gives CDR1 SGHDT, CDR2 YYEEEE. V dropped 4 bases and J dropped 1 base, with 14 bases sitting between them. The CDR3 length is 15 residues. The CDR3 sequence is CASSILPTGQETQYF. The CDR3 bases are TGTGCCAGCAGCATACTCCCGACGGGCCAAGAGACCCAGTACTTC. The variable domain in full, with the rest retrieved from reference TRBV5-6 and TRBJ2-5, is DAGVTQSPTHLIKTRGQQVTLRCSPKSGHDTVSWYQQALGQGPQFIFQYYEEEERQRGNFPDRFSGHQFPNYSSELNVNALLLGDSALYLCASSILPTGQETQYFGPGTRLLVL.

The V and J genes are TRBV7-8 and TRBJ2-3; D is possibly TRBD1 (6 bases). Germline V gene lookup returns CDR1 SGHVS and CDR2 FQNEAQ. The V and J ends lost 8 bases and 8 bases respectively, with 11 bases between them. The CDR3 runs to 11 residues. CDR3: CASQGMGTQYF. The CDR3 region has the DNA TGTGCCAGCCAGGGGATGGGTACGCAGTATTTT.

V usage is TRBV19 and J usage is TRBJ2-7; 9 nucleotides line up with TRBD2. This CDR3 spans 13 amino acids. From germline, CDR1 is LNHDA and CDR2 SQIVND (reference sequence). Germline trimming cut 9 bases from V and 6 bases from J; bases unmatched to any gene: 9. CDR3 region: CASSSGTSSEQYF. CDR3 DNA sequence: TGTGCCAGCTCTTCCGGGACTAGCAGCGAGCAGTACTTC.

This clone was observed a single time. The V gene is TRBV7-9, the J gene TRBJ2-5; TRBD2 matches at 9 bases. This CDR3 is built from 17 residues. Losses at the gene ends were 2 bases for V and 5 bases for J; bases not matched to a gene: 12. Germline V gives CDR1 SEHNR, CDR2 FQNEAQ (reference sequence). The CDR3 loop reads CASSLTRGREGLETQYF. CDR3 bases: TGTGCCAGCAGCTTAACCCGGGGGCGGGAGGGCCTTGAGACCCAGTACTTC.

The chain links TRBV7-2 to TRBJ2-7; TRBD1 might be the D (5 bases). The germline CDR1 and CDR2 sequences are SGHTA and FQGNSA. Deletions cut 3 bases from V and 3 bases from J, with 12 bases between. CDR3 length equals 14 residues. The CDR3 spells CASSFGLTGYEQYF. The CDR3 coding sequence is TGTGCCAGCAGCTTCGGGCTAACAGGCTACGAGCAGTACTTC.

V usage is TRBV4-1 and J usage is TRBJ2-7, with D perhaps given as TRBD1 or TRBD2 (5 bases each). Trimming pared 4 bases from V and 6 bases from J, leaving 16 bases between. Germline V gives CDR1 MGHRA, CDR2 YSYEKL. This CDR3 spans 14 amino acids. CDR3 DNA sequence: TGCGCCAGCAGCCTCATCGAGGGGCAGATCGAGCAGTACTTC. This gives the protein CASSLIEGQIEQYF.

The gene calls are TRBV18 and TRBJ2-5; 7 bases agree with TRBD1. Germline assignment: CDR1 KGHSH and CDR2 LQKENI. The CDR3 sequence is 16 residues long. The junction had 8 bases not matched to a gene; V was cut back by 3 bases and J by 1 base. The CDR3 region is CASSPSQRQGQETQYF. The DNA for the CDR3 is TGTGCCAGCTCACCTAGCCAAAGACAGGGCCAAGAGACCCAGTACTTC.

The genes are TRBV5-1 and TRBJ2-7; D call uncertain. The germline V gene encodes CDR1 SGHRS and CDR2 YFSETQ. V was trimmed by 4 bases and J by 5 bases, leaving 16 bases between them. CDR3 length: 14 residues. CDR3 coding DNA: TGCGCCAGCAGCACCGGACCAAGAGCTCACGAGCAGTACTTC. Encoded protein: CASSTGPRAHEQYF.

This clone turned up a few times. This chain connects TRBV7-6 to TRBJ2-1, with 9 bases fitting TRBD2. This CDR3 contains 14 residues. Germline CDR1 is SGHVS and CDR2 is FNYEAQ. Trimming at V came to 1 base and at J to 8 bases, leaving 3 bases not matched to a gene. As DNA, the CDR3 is TGTGCCAGCAGCTTAGAGGGACTAGCCGATGAGCAGTTCTTC. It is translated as CASSLEGLADEQFF.